A single T cell receptor beta chain is shown here with its context. Its cognate antigen is unknown. Measured with immunoSEQ multiplex PCR; TCRdb has only the in-frame clones, and not every one. The table includes about 240,000 clones, about 80% detected once. This sample was taken from a study of Tregs in tolerant kidney transplant recipients. Unstimulated regulatory T cells (CD4+CD25+CD127-), CD4+CD25- non-regulatory cells, CD4 and CD8 cells were FACS-sorted from thawed PBMCs. Overall study results and limits: Few patients were studied, so findings need validation in larger groups.

The origin of this receptor is a human donor in good health. Sequencing used CD4+ T cells from blood.

This CDR3 is CASSGGTQLKAFF. The CDR3 region has the DNA TGTGCCAGCAGCGGGGGAACCCAACTTAAAGCTTTCTTT. The chain employs TRBV9 and TRBJ1-1, with unresolved D. CDR3 size: 13 residues. V was trimmed by 3 bases and J by 9 bases, leaving 15 bases between them. Per the germline V gene, CDR1 is SGDLS and CDR2 is YYNGEE.